One and the same sample provided the 11 T cell receptor beta chains below, sequenced in a study of response to subunit inactivated influenza vaccine. TCRdb fed the RT-PCR reads into MiXCR, producing one record per CDR3 protein. This sample carries roughly 650,000 distinct CDR3 sequences, more than 15% of them seen once, and the ten largest clones take 11%. Sequencing was performed on PBMCs from blood, taken 11 to 12 days after vaccination. Receptors originate from a man in his fifties who received an inactivated influenza vaccine.

This chain links TRBV11-2 with TRBJ1-3, with 7 bases fitting TRBD1. CDR3 length equals 18 residues. From germline, CDR1 is SGHAT and CDR2 FQNNGV. The ends lost 3 bases at V and 3 bases at J; junction bases unmatched: 14. The CDR3 nucleotides are TGTGCCAGCAGCTTTCTTCCGACAGGGAATCTTGGTGGAAACACCATATATTTT. Its protein is CASSFLPTGNLGGNTIYF.

The chain employs TRBV5-5 and TRBJ2-7, with 8 bases that match TRBD2. The V segment lost 3 bases and the J segment 4 bases; nucleotides outside the gene matches: 9. The length of the CDR3 is 15 residues. CDR1 is SGHKS, CDR2 YYEKEE, per germline (reference sequence). The DNA of the CDR3 is TGTGCCAGCAGCTGGTCCCGGGGGGGCGAATACGAGCAGTACTTC. It codes for CASSWSRGGEYEQYF. Based on the CDR3 plus reference TRBV5-5 and TRBJ2-7, the full variable domain is DAGVTQSPTHLIKTRGQQVTLRCSPISGHKSVSWYQQVLGQGPQFIFQYYEKEERGRGNFPDRFSARQFPNYSSELNVNALLLGDSALYLCASSWSRGGEYEQYFGPGTRLTVT.

In its sample, this clonotype was seen a few times. The CDR3 sequence is CSVGQLGGQYF. The CDR3, as DNA: TGCAGCGTAGGACAGCTCGGTGGGCAGTACTTC. This chain uses TRBV29-1 with TRBJ2-7; tentatively, D is TRBD1 (6 bases). The germline V gene has CDR1 SQVTM and CDR2 ANQGSEA. Trimming removed 6 bases from V and 9 bases from J, with 15 bases in between. The CDR3 spans 11 residues.

This clonotype has more than one count but fewer than ten. The V and J genes are TRBV12-3 or TRBV12-4 and TRBJ1-2, with TRBD1 as a possible D gene (5 bases). The CDR3 sequence is 15 residues long. V was pared by 2 bases and J by 7 bases, with 17 bases between. The DNA for the CDR3 is TGTGCCAGCAGTTTAAGGCAGGGCGGAACTGGTGGCTACACCTTC. This codes for CASSLRQGGTGGYTF.

A few counts support this clonotype. The chain links TRBV11-2 to TRBJ2-6, with 8 bases lining up with TRBD1. The CDR3 contains 18 residues. V was pared by 1 base and J by 1 base, with 6 bases of the junction left unmatched. Germline V gives CDR1 SGHAT, CDR2 FQNNGV. CDR3 nucleotides: TGTGCCAGCAGCTTAGTACAGGGGGAATGGTCTGGGGCCAACGTCCTGACTTTC. Protein product: CASSLVQGEWSGANVLTF. Full variable domain (missing parts from reference TRBV11-2 and TRBJ2-6): EAGVAQSPRYKIIEKRQSVAFWCNPISGHATLYWYQQILGQGPKLLIQFQNNGVVDDSQLPKDRFSAERLKGVDSTLKIQPAKLEDSAVYLCASSLVQGEWSGANVLTFGAGSRLTVL.

The chain uses TRBV5-1 and TRBJ2-5; D ambiguous. Germline V gene data show CDR1 as SGHRS and CDR2 as YFSETQ. This CDR3 comprises 14 residues. V shed 0 bases and J shed 3 bases, with 9 bases lying between them. In DNA, the CDR3 is TGCGCCAGCAGCTTGGGCTTCGAAAAAGAGACCCAGTACTTC. This gives the protein CASSLGFEKETQYF. The full variable domain, completed using reference TRBV5-1 and TRBJ2-5, is KAGVTQTPRYLIKTRGQQVTLSCSPISGHRSVSWYQQTPGQGLQFLFEYFSETQRNKGNFPGRFSGRQFSNSRSEMNVSTLELGDSALYLCASSLGFEKETQYFGPGTRLLVL.

This chain uses TRBV2 with TRBJ2-7; D uncertain. Germline V gene sequence: CDR1 SNHLY, CDR2 FYNNEI. V was trimmed by 6 bases and J by 2 bases, leaving 14 bases between them. The CDR3 is 14 residues long. Here the CDR3 DNA reads TGTGCCAGCAGCGACCCCAGGCGACCCTACGAGCAGTACTTC. Its translation: CASSDPRRPYEQYF.

This clonotype was observed a few times. This sequence joins TRBV6-1 and TRBJ2-2; 9 bases line up with TRBD1. With 5 bases clipped from V and 4 bases from J, the junction kept 11 bases outside the gene matches. The CDR3 totals 17 residues. Per the germline V gene, CDR1 is MNHNS and CDR2 is SASEGT. CDR3 sequence reads: CASSKSGTGTPTGELFF. The CDR3 coding sequence is TGTGCCAGCAGTAAATCCGGGACAGGGACCCCCACCGGGGAGCTGTTTTTT.

With regard to this clonotype: Germline and junction disagree at one end, which may indicate a read error. The rearrangement uses TRBV10-3 and TRBJ2-3, with D tentatively TRBD1 or TRBD2 (5 bases each). CDR1 and CDR2 from the germline V gene are ENHRY and SYGVKD. This CDR3 has 14 residues. DNA for the CDR3: TGTGCCACAGCTGGGACGGCCAGCACAGGTACGCAGTATTTT. Translated: CATAGTASTGTQYF.

The rearrangement joins TRBV6-5 to TRBJ2-7, with TRBD2 matching 11 bases. Per the germline V gene, CDR1 is MNHEY and CDR2 is SVGAGI. Trimming at V came to 3 bases and at J to 6 bases, leaving 16 bases not matched to a gene. The CDR3 runs to 18 residues. The CDR3: CASSYPPTSSGRPPEQYF. CDR3 bases: TGTGCCAGCAGTTATCCTCCTACCTCTAGCGGGAGGCCTCCCGAGCAGTACTTC.

This sequence joins TRBV6-5 and TRBJ1-5; 9 bases fit TRBD1. The germline CDR1 and CDR2 sequences are MNHEY and SVGAGI. The CDR3 is made up of 14 amino acids. V lost 2 bases, J lost 7 bases, and 3 bases stayed unmatched. The CDR3 is CASSYEGQGQPQHF. CDR3 DNA: TGTGCCAGCAGTTACGAGGGACAGGGCCAGCCCCAGCATTTT.